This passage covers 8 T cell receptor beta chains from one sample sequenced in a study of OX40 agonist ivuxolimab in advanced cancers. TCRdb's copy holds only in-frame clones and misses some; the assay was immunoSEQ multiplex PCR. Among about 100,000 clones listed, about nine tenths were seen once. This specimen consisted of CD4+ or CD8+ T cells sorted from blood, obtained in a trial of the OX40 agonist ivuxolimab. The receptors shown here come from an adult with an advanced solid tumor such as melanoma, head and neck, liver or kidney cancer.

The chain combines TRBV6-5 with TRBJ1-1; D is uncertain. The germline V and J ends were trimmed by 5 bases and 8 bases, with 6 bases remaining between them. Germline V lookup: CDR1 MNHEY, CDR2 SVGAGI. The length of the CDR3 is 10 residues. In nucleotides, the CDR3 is TGTGCCAGCAGTGAGGGAGAAGCTTTCTTT. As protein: CASSEGEAFF.

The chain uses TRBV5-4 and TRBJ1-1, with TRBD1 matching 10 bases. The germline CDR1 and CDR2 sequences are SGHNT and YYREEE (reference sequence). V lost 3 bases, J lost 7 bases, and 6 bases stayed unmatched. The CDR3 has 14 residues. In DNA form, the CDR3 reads TGTGCCAGCAGCTCGACAGGGGGCAACCGTGAAGCTTTCTTT. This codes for CASSSTGGNREAFF.

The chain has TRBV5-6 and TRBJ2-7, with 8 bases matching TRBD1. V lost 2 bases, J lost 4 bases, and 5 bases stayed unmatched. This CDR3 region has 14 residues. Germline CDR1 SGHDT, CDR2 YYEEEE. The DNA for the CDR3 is TGTGCCAGCAGCTTCCGGGACAGGTTGTACGAGCAGTACTTC. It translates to CASSFRDRLYEQYF.

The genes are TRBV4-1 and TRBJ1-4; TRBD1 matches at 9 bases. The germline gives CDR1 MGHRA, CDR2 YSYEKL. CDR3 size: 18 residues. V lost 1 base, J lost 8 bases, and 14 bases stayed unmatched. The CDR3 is CASSQVVPGQGMDEKLFF. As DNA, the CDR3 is TGCGCCAGCAGCCAAGTCGTCCCGGGACAGGGAATGGACGAAAAACTGTTTTTT.

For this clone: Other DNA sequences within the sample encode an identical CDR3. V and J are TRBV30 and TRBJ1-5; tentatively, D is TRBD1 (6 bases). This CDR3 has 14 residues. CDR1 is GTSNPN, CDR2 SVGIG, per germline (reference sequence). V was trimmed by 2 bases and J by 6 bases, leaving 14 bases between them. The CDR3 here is CAWSRGRGGQPQHF. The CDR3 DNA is TGTGCCTGGAGTCGGGGGAGGGGGGGTCAGCCCCAGCATTTT.

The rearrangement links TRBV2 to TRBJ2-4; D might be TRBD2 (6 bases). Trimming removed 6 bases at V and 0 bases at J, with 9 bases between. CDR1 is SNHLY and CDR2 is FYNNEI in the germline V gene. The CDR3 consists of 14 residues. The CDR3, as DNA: TGTGCCAGCAGGTTAGCGGTAGCCAAAAACATTCAGTACTTC. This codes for CASRLAVAKNIQYF.

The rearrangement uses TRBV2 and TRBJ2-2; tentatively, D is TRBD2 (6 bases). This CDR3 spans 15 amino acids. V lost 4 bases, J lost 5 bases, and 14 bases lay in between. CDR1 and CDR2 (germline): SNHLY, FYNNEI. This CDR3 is CASSGGDPGTGELFF. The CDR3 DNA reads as TGTGCCAGCAGTGGGGGGGACCCCGGGACCGGGGAGCTGTTTTTT.

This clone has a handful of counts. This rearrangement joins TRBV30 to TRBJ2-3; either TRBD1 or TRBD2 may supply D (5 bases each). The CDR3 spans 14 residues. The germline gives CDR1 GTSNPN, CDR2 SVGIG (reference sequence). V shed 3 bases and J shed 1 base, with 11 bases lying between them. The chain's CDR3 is CAWRAGTRTDTQYF. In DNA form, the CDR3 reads TGTGCCTGGAGGGCCGGGACCCGCACAGATACGCAGTATTTT.